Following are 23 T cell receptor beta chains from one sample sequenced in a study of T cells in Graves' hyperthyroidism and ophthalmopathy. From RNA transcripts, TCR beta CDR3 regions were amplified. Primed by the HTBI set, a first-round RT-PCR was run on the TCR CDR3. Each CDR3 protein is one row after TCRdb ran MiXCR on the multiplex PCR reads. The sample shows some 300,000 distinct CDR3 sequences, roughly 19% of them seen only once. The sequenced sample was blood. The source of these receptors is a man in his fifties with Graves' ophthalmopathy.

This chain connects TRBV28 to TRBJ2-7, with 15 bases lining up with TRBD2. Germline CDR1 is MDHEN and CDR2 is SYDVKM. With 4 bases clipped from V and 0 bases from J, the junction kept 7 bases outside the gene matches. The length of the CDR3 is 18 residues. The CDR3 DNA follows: TGTGCCAGCAGTTCTCCGGGACTAGCGGGAGGCCGCTCCTACGAGCAGTACTTC. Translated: CASSSPGLAGGRSYEQYF.

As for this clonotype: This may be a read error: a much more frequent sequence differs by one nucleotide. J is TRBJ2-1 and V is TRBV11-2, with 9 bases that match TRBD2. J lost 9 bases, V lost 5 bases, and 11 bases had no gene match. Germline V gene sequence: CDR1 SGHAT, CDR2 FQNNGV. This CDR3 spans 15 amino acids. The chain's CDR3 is CASSPRIAGDAEQFF. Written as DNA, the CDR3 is TGTGCCAGCAGCCCACGCATAGCGGGAGACGCTGAGCAGTTCTTC.

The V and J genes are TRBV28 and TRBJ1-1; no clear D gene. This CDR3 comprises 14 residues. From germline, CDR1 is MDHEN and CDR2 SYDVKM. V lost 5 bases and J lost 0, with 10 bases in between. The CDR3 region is CASSPHPLNTEAFF. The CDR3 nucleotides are TGTGCCAGCAGTCCCCATCCCCTGAACACTGAAGCTTTCTTT.

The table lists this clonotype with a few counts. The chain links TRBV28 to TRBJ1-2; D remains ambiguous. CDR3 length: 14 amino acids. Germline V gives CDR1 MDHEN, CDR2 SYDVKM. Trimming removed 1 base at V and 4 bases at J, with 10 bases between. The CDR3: CASSLLRNTYGYTF. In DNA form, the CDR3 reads TGTGCCAGCAGTTTATTAAGGAACACCTATGGCTACACCTTC.

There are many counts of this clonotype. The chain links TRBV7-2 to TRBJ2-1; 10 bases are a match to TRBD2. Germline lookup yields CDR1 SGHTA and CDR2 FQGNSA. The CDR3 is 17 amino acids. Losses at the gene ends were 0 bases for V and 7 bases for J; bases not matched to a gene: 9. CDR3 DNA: TGTGCCAGCAGCTTAGCTCCAGCGGGAGGGGCCCAGAATGAGCAGTTCTTC. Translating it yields CASSLAPAGGAQNEQFF.

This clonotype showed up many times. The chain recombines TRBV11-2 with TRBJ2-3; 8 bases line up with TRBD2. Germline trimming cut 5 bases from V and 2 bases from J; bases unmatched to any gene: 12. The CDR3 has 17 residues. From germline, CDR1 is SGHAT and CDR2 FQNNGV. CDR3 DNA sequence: TGTGCCAGCAGCCGTTTAGCGGGGACCTCCATCACAGATACGCAGTATTTT. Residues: CASSRLAGTSITDTQYF.

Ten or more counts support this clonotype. The CDR3 nucleotides are TGTGCCACCTCCCGGGGGGAATCGCCCCAGCATTTT. The encoded protein is CATSRGESPQHF. The J gene is TRBJ1-5, the V gene TRBV28, with D maybe TRBD1 (5 bases). Germline CDR1 and CDR2: MDHEN and SYDVKM. The V and J ends lost 10 bases and 9 bases respectively, with 16 bases between them. This CDR3 is built from 12 residues. Variable domain in full (rest from reference TRBV28 and TRBJ1-5): DVKVTQSSRYLVKRTGEKVFLECVQDMDHENMFWYRQDPGLGLRLIYFSYDVKMKEKGDIPEGYSVSREKKERFSLILESASTNQTSMYLCATSRGESPQHFGDGTRLSIL.

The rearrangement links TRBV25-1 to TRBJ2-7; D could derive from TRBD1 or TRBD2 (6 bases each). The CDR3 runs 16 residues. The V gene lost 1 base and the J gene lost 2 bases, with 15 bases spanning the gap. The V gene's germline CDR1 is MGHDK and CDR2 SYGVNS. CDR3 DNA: TGTGCCAGCAGTGAATGGGTAACGGGGGCTGCCTACGAGCAGTACTTC. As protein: CASSEWVTGAAYEQYF.

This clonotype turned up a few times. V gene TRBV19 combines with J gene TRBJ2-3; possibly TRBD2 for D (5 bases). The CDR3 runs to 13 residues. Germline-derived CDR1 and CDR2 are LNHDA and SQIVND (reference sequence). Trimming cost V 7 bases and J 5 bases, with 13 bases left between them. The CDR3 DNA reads TGTGCCAGTAACCGGCCAGGAGGAGATACGCAGTATTTT. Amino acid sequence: CASNRPGGDTQYF.

Here the CDR3 reads CAGNLMNTEAFF. CDR3 coding DNA: TGTGCCGGAAACCTTATGAACACTGAAGCTTTCTTT. This rearrangement joins TRBV7-2 to TRBJ1-1; D unresolved. CDR1 is SGHTA, CDR2 FQGNSA, per germline. This CDR3 contains 12 residues. V was trimmed by 11 bases and J by 0 bases, leaving 10 bases between them.

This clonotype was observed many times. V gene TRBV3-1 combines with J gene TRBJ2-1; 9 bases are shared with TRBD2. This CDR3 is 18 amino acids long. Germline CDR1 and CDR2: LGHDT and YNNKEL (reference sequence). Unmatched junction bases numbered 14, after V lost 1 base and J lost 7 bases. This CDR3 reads CASSQARGSGRVRNEQFF. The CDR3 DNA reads TGTGCCAGCAGCCAAGCTCGGGGTAGCGGGAGAGTCAGAAATGAGCAGTTCTTC.

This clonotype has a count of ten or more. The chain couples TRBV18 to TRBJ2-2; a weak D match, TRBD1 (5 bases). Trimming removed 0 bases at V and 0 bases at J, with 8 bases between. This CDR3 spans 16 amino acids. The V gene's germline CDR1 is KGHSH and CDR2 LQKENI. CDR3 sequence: CASSPPGQTNTGELFF. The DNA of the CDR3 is TGTGCCAGCTCACCACCGGGGCAGACGAACACCGGGGAGCTGTTTTTT.

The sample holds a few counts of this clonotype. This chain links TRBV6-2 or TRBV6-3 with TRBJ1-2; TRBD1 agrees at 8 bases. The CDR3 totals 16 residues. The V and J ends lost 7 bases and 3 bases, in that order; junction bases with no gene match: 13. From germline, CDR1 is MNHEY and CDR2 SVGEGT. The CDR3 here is CASTHGTGPAHYGYTF. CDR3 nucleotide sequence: TGTGCCAGCACCCACGGGACAGGTCCAGCTCACTATGGCTACACCTTC.

The CDR3 spells CSAPGLAGTSYNEQFF. As DNA, the CDR3 is TGCAGTGCTCCGGGACTAGCGGGAACCTCCTACAATGAGCAGTTCTTC. The chain combines TRBV20-1 with TRBJ2-1; 13 bases line up with TRBD2. In germline, CDR1 is DFQATT, CDR2 SNEGSKA (reference sequence). The CDR3 is 16 amino acids. J was trimmed by 0 bases and V by 5 bases; bases with no gene match: 4.

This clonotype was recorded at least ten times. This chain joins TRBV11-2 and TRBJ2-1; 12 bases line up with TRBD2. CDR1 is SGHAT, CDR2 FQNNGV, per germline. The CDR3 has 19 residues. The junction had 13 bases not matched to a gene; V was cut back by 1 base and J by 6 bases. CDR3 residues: CASSLGLAGALYGANEQFF. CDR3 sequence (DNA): TGTGCCAGCAGCTTAGGACTAGCGGGGGCACTCTACGGGGCCAATGAGCAGTTCTTC.

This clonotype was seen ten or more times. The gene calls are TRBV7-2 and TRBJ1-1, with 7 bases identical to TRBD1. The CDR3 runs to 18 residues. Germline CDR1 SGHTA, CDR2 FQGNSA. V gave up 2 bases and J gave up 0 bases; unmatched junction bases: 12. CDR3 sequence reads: CASSLHVSGGQMNTEAFF. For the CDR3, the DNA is TGTGCCAGCAGCTTACATGTCTCGGGGGGACAGATGAACACTGAAGCTTTCTTT.

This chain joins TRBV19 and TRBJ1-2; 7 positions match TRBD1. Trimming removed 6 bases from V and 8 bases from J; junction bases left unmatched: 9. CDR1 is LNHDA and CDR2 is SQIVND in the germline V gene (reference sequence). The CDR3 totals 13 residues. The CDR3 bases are TGTGCCAGTAGGCTACAGGGGCAGGAAGGCTACACCTTC. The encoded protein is CASRLQGQEGYTF.

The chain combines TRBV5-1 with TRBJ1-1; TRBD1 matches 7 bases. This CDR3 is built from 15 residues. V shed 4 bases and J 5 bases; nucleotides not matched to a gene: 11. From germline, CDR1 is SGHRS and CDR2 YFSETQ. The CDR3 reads CASSRETGTETEAFF. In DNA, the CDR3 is TGCGCCAGCAGCAGAGAGACCGGGACAGAGACTGAAGCTTTCTTT.

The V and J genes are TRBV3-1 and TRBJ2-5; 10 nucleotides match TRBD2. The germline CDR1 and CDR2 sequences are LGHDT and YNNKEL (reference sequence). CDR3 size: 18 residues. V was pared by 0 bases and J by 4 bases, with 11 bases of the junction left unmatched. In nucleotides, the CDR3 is TGTGCCAGCAGCCAAGAGGGTTCACTAGCGGGGTTTGGAGAGACCCAGTACTTC. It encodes CASSQEGSLAGFGETQYF.

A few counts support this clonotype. Here the CDR3 reads CASSFSDVSYEQYF. The CDR3 coding sequence is TGTGCCAGCAGTTTTAGCGACGTCTCCTACGAGCAGTACTTC. The chain carries TRBV27 and TRBJ2-7, with a tentative D call TRBD2 (5 bases). The CDR3 consists of 14 residues. The V end lost 3 bases, the J end lost 0 bases, and 9 bases lay between the germline ends. The V gene's germline CDR1 is MNHEY and CDR2 SMNVEV (reference sequence).

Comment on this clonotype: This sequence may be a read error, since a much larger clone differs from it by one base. CDR3 protein: CASSLMGGSTGELFF. The CDR3 bases are TGTGCCAGCAGTTTAATGGGAGGAAGCACCGGGGAGCTGTTTTTT. The chain couples TRBV28 to TRBJ2-2; D perhaps matches TRBD2 (6 bases). The V gene's germline CDR1 is MDHEN and CDR2 SYDVKM. With 2 bases removed from V and 4 bases from J, the gap between germline ends came to 11 bases. The CDR3 length is 15 residues.

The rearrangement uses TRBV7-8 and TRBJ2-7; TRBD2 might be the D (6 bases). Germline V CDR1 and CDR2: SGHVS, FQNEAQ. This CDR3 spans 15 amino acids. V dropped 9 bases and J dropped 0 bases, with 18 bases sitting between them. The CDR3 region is CASAGMGGGSYEQYF. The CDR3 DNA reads TGTGCCAGTGCGGGGATGGGAGGAGGCTCCTACGAGCAGTACTTC.

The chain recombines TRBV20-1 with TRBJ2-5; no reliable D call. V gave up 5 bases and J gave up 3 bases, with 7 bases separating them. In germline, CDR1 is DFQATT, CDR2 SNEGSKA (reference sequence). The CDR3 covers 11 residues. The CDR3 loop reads CSARPEETQYF. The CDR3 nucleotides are TGCAGTGCTCGCCCTGAAGAGACCCAGTACTTC.